The rows below give T cell receptor beta chains drawn from one sample of a study of control samples from healthy donors and cancer patients. Some clones are missing from TCRdb's copy, which holds only in-frame ones; the method was immunoSEQ multiplex PCR. This table holds over 100,000 clones, less than 95% found once. Sequenced sample: blood. The origin of the receptors is a human donor in good health. The donor label of this sample is uncertain. Each CDR3 is given with its conserved first and last residue. D genes are given only for firm matches. Only part of the rows carry a size: once, few, many, or a class if the clone is expanded.

D: .; V: TRBV7-3; J: TRBJ2-1; size: .; DNA: TGTGCCAGCAGCGCACCAGAGGTGGGATACAATGAGCAGTTCTTC; CDR3: CASSAPEVGYNEQFF
D: .; V: TRBV2; J: TRBJ2-7; size: once; DNA: TGTGCCAGCTATTTGTCAAACGAGCAGTACTTC; CDR3: CASYLSNEQYF
D: .; V: TRBV6-5; J: TRBJ1-6; size: .; DNA: TGTGCCAGCAGTTACGACGGCAATTCACCCCTCCACTTT; CDR3: CASSYDGNSPLHF
D: .; V: TRBV2; J: TRBJ2-7; size: few; DNA: TGTGCCAGCAGTGAAGGCTACGAGCAGTACTTC; CDR3: CASSEGYEQYF
D: TRBD1; V: TRBV19; J: TRBJ1-5; size: .; DNA: TGTGCCAGTAGGGGACAGCCGGGACCTAGCGATCAGCCCCAGCATTTT; CDR3: CASRGQPGPSDQPQHF
D: .; V: TRBV7-6; J: TRBJ2-3; size: .; DNA: TGTGCCAGCAGTCGAAACAGAGGCACAGATACGCAGTATTTT; CDR3: CASSRNRGTDTQYF
D: .; V: TRBV29-1; J: TRBJ1-1; size: .; DNA: TGCAGCGTTGTAGATCCACGGGGACTGAACACTGAAGCTTTCTTT; CDR3: CSVVDPRGLNTEAFF
D: .; V: TRBV2; J: TRBJ1-6; size: .; DNA: TGTGCCAGCTCGGCACTAGAGTCACCCCTCCACTTT; CDR3: CASSALESPLHF
D: .; V: TRBV6-6; J: TRBJ2-2; size: .; DNA: TGTGCCAGCACAAGACGGACAGTAAACACCGGGGAGCTGTTTTTT; CDR3: CASTRRTVNTGELFF
D: .; V: TRBV4-1; J: TRBJ2-1; size: .; DNA: TGCGCCAGCAGCCAACCCCTGCAGGGAAATGAGCAGTTCTTC; CDR3: CASSQPLQGNEQFF
D: .; V: TRBV12-3/TRBV12-4; J: TRBJ1-5; size: .; DNA: TGTGCCAGCAGTTCGGACAATCAGCCCCAGCATTTT; CDR3: CASSSDNQPQHF
D: .; V: TRBV6-5; J: TRBJ2-7; size: .; DNA: TGTGCCAGCAGTTACGACGGGGACCCCTACGAGCAGTACTTC; CDR3: CASSYDGDPYEQYF
D: .; V: TRBV9; J: TRBJ2-1; size: .; DNA: TGTGCCAGCAGCGTGAAGGCAGAAGCCTACAATGAGCAGTTCTTC; CDR3: CASSVKAEAYNEQFF
D: TRBD1; V: TRBV15; J: TRBJ2-2; size: .; DNA: TGTGCCACCAGCAGACAGGACAGGACCGGGGAGCTGTTTTTT; CDR3: CATSRQDRTGELFF